This T cell receptor (beta chain) comes out of a study of spatial heterogeneity in lung cancer. Stated time point: sample taken at primary tumor resection. Unsorted whole RNA samples from tumor, nontumor lung or frozen PBMC were sequenced. This clonotype was found a few times. The CDR3 spans 12 residues. Per the germline V gene, CDR1 is DFQATT and CDR2 is SNEGSKA (reference sequence). V was shortened by 4 bases and J by 6 bases, with 12 bases between the two germline ends. TCRdb re-called the 5' RACE reads through MiXCR, storing one row per CDR3 protein. The data show about 75,000 distinct CDR3 sequences, less than 15% seen once.

The origin of this receptor is a male donor with early-stage non-small cell lung cancer. This chain links TRBV20-1 with TRBJ1-1; the D is unclear. This specimen was PBMCs, taken at surgery. DNA of the CDR3: TGCAGTGCTAATGGAGGTAGGGCTGAAGCTTTCTTT. It translates to CSANGGRAEAFF.